This TCR beta chain was identified during a study of OX40 agonist ivuxolimab in advanced cancers. Study-level background: Ivuxolimab is a fully human IgG2 antibody that activates OX40 (CD134). General observations from the study: At doses 0.1 to 3.0 mg/kg, CD4+ and CD8+ clones expanded.

V shed 4 bases and J 5 bases; nucleotides not matched to a gene: 10. The germline gives CDR1 SNHLY, CDR2 FYNNEI. This CDR3 has 16 residues. Data came from immunoSEQ multiplex PCR; TCRdb stores just in-frame clones and leaves some out. Here the sample spans over 55,000 clones, around 77% being singletons. Notes on this clone: Its antigen is as yet unknown.

This TCR was sampled from an adult with an advanced solid tumor such as melanoma, head and neck, liver or kidney cancer. V usage is TRBV2 and J usage is TRBJ2-1; 8 positions agree with TRBD2. The sample was CD4+ or CD8+ T cells sorted from blood, taken in a trial of the OX40 agonist ivuxolimab. The CDR3 spells CASSGGVAGHHNEQFF. The CDR3 DNA reads TGTGCCAGCAGTGGGGGGGTAGCGGGACATCACAATGAGCAGTTCTTC.